This T cell receptor (beta chain) was sequenced in a study of T cell repertoires in ileal Crohn's disease. As regards this clone: Its cognate antigen is unknown.

Each sample's TCRB immunosequencing used 450 to 650 nanograms of biopsy DNA. The assay was immunoSEQ multiplex PCR, and TCRdb's table has in-frame clones only and misses some. In the table there are several thousand clones, 90% to 95% of which are singletons. Trimming stripped 1 base from V and 1 base from J, with 10 bases between. Germline assignment: CDR1 SGHAT and CDR2 FQNNGV. The CDR3 has 15 amino acids. The study, taken as a whole, reports: High-frequency clones were more common in sorted CD8 than CD4 cells. Compared with non-smokers, active smokers at surgery showed more clonal expansions.

The J gene is TRBJ2-5, the V gene TRBV11-2; D possibly corresponds to TRBD1 (5 bases). The TCR comes from an adult with Crohn's disease. Sequenced sample: ileal tissue. CDR3 in DNA: TGTGCCAGCAGCTTAGGACCTACAGGCCAAGAGACCCAGTACTTC. This translates into CASSLGPTGQETQYF. The full variable domain, its missing parts supplied by reference TRBV11-2 and TRBJ2-5, is EAGVAQSPRYKIIEKRQSVAFWCNPISGHATLYWYQQILGQGPKLLIQFQNNGVVDDSQLPKDRFSAERLKGVDSTLKIQPAKLEDSAVYLCASSLGPTGQETQYFGPGTRLLVL.